The next 24 T cell receptor beta chains were all read from a single sample in a study of T cell responses to AZD1222 COVID-19 vaccine. The protocol was immunoSEQ multiplex PCR, while the TCRdb copy is restricted to in-frame clones and leaves out a portion. The top ten hold approximately 2.1% of the sample, which has under 150,000 clones, about 91% seen once. This specimen was peripheral blood, taken 28 days after the second AZD1222 dose. These receptors originate from an adult who received the AZD1222 COVID-19 vaccine.

The chain recombines TRBV7-3 with TRBJ2-1, with TRBD2 matching 10 bases. The CDR3 is 17 residues long. Trimming at V came to 0 bases and at J to 7 bases, leaving 9 bases not matched to a gene. The germline gives CDR1 SGHTA, CDR2 FQGTGA. CDR3 sequence: CASSLTGGTSGKNEQFF. In DNA form, the CDR3 reads TGTGCCAGCAGCTTAACGGGCGGAACTAGCGGGAAGAATGAGCAGTTCTTC.

As for this clone: An end of the junction does not agree with germline; a read error may underlie this. The chain combines TRBV2 with TRBJ2-3, with no clear D. Germline values: CDR1 SNHLY, CDR2 FYNNEI. The length of the CDR3 is 14 residues. CDR3 residues: CASNEGGSGDTQYF. The DNA for the CDR3 is TGTGCCAGCAATGAAGGCGGCAGTGGGGATACGCAGTATTTT.

J is TRBJ2-3 and V is TRBV7-3; no clear D gene. V lost 2 bases and J 5 bases, leaving 8 bases between the germline ends. The V gene's germline CDR1 is SGHTA and CDR2 FQGTGA. The CDR3 sequence is 13 residues long. CDR3 protein: CASSLVLEDTQYF. Here the CDR3 DNA reads TGTGCCAGCAGCTTAGTTTTGGAAGATACGCAGTATTTT. Full variable domain (outside the CDR3, taken from reference TRBV7-3 and TRBJ2-3): GAGVSQTPSNKVTEKGKYVELRCDPISGHTALYWYRQSLGQGPEFLIYFQGTGAADDSGLPNDRFFAVRPEGSVSTLKIQRTERGDSAVYLCASSLVLEDTQYFGPGTRLTVL.

The chain links TRBV10-3 to TRBJ1-2; tentative D call: TRBD1 (5 bases). The CDR3 has 12 amino acids. From germline, CDR1 is ENHRY and CDR2 SYGVKD. Trimming stripped 6 bases from V and 7 bases from J, with 12 bases between. The CDR3 is CAIRTQGSGYTF. The CDR3 DNA is TGTGCCATCAGAACGCAGGGATCTGGCTACACCTTC.

This clone was picked up a small number of times. The J gene is TRBJ1-2, the V gene TRBV19; TRBD1 matches at 7 bases. Per the germline V gene, CDR1 is LNHDA and CDR2 is SQIVND (reference sequence). V lost 7 bases, J lost 3 bases, and 5 bases stayed unmatched. The CDR3 length is 13 residues. CDR3 sequence (DNA): TGTGCCAGTACCCAGGACAGGCACTATGGCTACACCTTC. Protein sequence: CASTQDRHYGYTF.

The rearrangement joins TRBV3-1 (or the pseudogene TRBV3-2) to TRBJ2-5; D is uncertain. Between the trimmed V and J ends, which lost 4 bases and 1 base, there was a span of 10 bases. The CDR3 is made up of 14 amino acids. The germline gives CDR1 LGHDT, CDR2 YNNKEL (reference sequence). CDR3 sequence: CASSRLQTQETQYF. CDR3 DNA: TGTGCCAGCAGCCGCCTCCAGACCCAAGAGACCCAGTACTTC.

The gene calls are TRBV7-2 and TRBJ1-5; possible D gene TRBD1, 6 bases. The germline CDR1 and CDR2 sequences are SGHTA and FQGNSA. Trimming removed 5 bases at V and 7 bases at J, with 15 bases between. This CDR3 has 14 residues. Here the CDR3 DNA reads TGTGCCAGCAGCCAAACAGGGTCGGAGCAGCCCCAGCATTTT. This encodes CASSQTGSEQPQHF.

The genes are TRBV5-4 and TRBJ2-3; 11 bases line up with TRBD2. V lost 1 base, J lost 5 bases, and 9 bases stayed unmatched. CDR1 and CDR2 from the germline V gene are SGHNT and YYREEE (reference sequence). The CDR3 is 17 residues long. This CDR3 is CASSLRGSGRAGDTQYF. CDR3 DNA: TGTGCCAGCAGCTTGAGGGGTAGCGGGAGGGCGGGAGATACGCAGTATTTT.

With respect to this clone: Other nucleotide sequences from this sample produce the same CDR3. The chain has TRBV18 and TRBJ1-5, with TRBD1 matching 10 bases. V lost 2 bases and J lost 2; bases outside the gene matches: 0. CDR1 is KGHSH and CDR2 is LQKENI in the germline V gene. The CDR3 length is 15 residues. The DNA for the CDR3 is TGTGCCAGCTCACCAGGGACAGGGGGCAATCAGCCCCAGCATTTT. This translates into CASSPGTGGNQPQHF. The variable domain in full, with the rest retrieved from reference TRBV18 and TRBJ1-5, is NAGVMQNPRHLVRRRGQEARLRCSPMKGHSHVYWYRQLPEEGLKFMVYLQKENIIDESGMPKERFSAEFPKEGPSILRIQQVVRGDSAAYFCASSPGTGGNQPQHFGDGTRLSIL.

The chain uses TRBV6-5 and TRBJ1-2; TRBD1 is a possible D gene (6 bases). The V end lost 6 bases, the J end lost 6 bases, and 17 bases lay between the germline ends. Germline-derived CDR1 and CDR2 are MNHEY and SVGAGI. The CDR3 has 14 amino acids. This CDR3 is CASRSQGAHHGYTF. The CDR3 DNA follows: TGTGCCAGCAGATCACAGGGTGCTCATCATGGCTACACCTTC.

The chain has TRBV5-1 and TRBJ2-4; the D gene is possibly TRBD1 (6 bases). CDR1 SGHRS and CDR2 YFSETQ come from the germline V gene. Trimming cost V 4 bases and J 3 bases, with 23 bases left between them. This CDR3 contains 18 residues. In DNA form, the CDR3 reads TGCGCCAGCAGCCCCGGGACAACGAGGGAGTGGGGCAAAAACATTCAGTACTTC. Encoded protein: CASSPGTTREWGKNIQYF.

The rearrangement joins TRBV11-3 to TRBJ2-2, with D perhaps matching TRBD1 (5 bases). CDR1 is SGHNT, CDR2 YENEEA, per germline. The V end was cut by 2 bases, the J end by 2 bases, with 15 bases between. The length of the CDR3 is 17 residues. CDR3 sequence reads: CASSLPSTATNTGELFF. DNA of the CDR3: TGTGCCAGCAGCTTACCCTCGACAGCTACTAACACCGGGGAGCTGTTTTTT.

This chain links TRBV11-2 with TRBJ1-1; D not certain. Germline lookup yields CDR1 SGHAT and CDR2 FQNNGV. The CDR3 has 14 amino acids. Trimming shortened V by 1 base and J by 0 bases, and 6 bases separated the two germline ends. The CDR3 nucleotides read TGTGCCAGCAGCTTAGTACAGATGAACACTGAAGCTTTCTTT. This codes for CASSLVQMNTEAFF.

This clone was detected only once. V gene TRBV18 combines with J gene TRBJ2-3, with D possibly being TRBD2 (6 bases). CDR3 length equals 15 residues. The germline V and J ends were trimmed by 3 bases and 0 bases, with 10 bases remaining between them. From germline, CDR1 is KGHSH and CDR2 LQKENI. CDR3 bases: TGTGCCAGCTCACCTTTAGCGGCCAGCACAGATACGCAGTATTTT. It yields the protein CASSPLAASTDTQYF.

The rearrangement joins TRBV2 to TRBJ1-4; D uncertain. V lost 7 bases, J lost 0 bases, and 12 bases lay in between. The CDR3 loop spans 15 amino acids. The V gene's germline CDR1 is SNHLY and CDR2 FYNNEI. CDR3 sequence: CASKELVATNEKLFF. CDR3 nucleotide sequence: TGTGCCAGCAAAGAGTTAGTTGCAACTAATGAAAAACTGTTTTTT.

The chain is built from TRBV25-1 and TRBJ1-4, with 8 bases lining up with TRBD1. The V gene's germline CDR1 is MGHDK and CDR2 SYGVNS. The CDR3 consists of 13 residues. The J segment lost 8 bases and the V segment lost 4 bases, leaving 3 bases of the junction unmatched. CDR3 in amino acids: CASSVTGAEKLFF. The CDR3 DNA follows: TGTGCCAGCAGTGTGACAGGGGCAGAAAAACTGTTTTTT.

This clone was found once. J is TRBJ2-5 and V is TRBV5-1; 8 bases are a match to TRBD2. The CDR3 consists of 15 residues. Unmatched junction bases numbered 7, after V lost 2 bases and J lost 4 bases. Germline loops: CDR1 SGHRS, CDR2 YFSETQ. The CDR3 DNA follows: TGCGCCAGCAGCTTATCGGGGGGGCAAGGAGAGACCCAGTACTTC. Residues: CASSLSGGQGETQYF.

The chain recombines TRBV12-3 or TRBV12-4 with TRBJ2-3, with D unresolved. The CDR3 has 13 amino acids. V gave up 4 bases and J gave up 2 bases, with 7 bases separating them. CDR3 protein: CASSSTYTDTQYF. The CDR3 region has the DNA TGTGCCAGCAGTTCGACCTACACAGATACGCAGTATTTT.

This chain connects TRBV19 to TRBJ1-6; 7 bases are a match to TRBD1. The germline CDR1 and CDR2 sequences are LNHDA and SQIVND (reference sequence). After removal of 5 bases from V and 10 bases from J, the junction contained 5 bases not matched to a gene. The CDR3 length is 13 residues. The CDR3 bases are TGTGCCAGTAGTGCCACAGGGGACTCACCCCTCCACTTT. Encoded protein: CASSATGDSPLHF.

Here the CDR3 reads CASSLYRAGATDTQYF. CDR3 nucleotides: TGCGCCAGCAGTCTTTACCGAGCGGGGGCTACAGATACGCAGTATTTT. This chain joins TRBV5-1 and TRBJ2-3; 8 positions match TRBD2. This CDR3 has 16 residues. Per germline, CDR1 SGHRS and CDR2 YFSETQ. V was pared by 5 bases and J by 3 bases, with 11 bases of the junction left unmatched.

The J gene is TRBJ2-7, the V gene TRBV7-9, with 9 bases that match TRBD2. Germline V lookup: CDR1 SEHNR, CDR2 FQNEAQ (reference sequence). The junction had 8 bases not matched to a gene; V was cut back by 5 bases and J by 6 bases. CDR3 length equals 14 residues. As DNA, the CDR3 is TGTGCCAGCAGCCCGGCGGGGGGGCCGTTCGAGCAGTACTTC. Translated: CASSPAGGPFEQYF.

This clone was counted once. The CDR3 reads CASSLTPPTGGSSEAFF. In DNA form, the CDR3 reads TGTGCCAGCAGCCTCACCCCACCGACAGGGGGCTCATCTGAAGCTTTCTTT. The chain employs TRBV11-3 and TRBJ1-1, with TRBD1 identical over 10 bases. Germline V gene lookup returns CDR1 SGHNT and CDR2 YENEEA. The CDR3 contains 17 residues. V was clipped by 5 bases and J by 6 bases; unmatched bases: 15.

The chain is built from TRBV4-1 and TRBJ1-6, with D tentatively TRBD1 (5 bases). Germline-derived CDR1 and CDR2 are MGHRA and YSYEKL. CDR3 length: 16 residues. V was pared by 0 bases and J by 4 bases, with 10 bases between. The CDR3 sequence is CASSQEESGYNSPLHF. Written as DNA, the CDR3 is TGCGCCAGCAGCCAAGAAGAATCAGGGTATAATTCACCCCTCCACTTT.

The chain carries TRBV24-1 and TRBJ1-2; D gene uncertain. The CDR3 has 14 residues. The germline V gene encodes CDR1 KGHDR and CDR2 SFDVKD. The germline V and J ends were trimmed by 2 bases and 7 bases, with 13 bases remaining between them. The CDR3 is CATSDSGLRFGYTF. The DNA of the CDR3 is TGTGCCACCAGTGATTCCGGGTTGAGGTTTGGCTACACCTTC.